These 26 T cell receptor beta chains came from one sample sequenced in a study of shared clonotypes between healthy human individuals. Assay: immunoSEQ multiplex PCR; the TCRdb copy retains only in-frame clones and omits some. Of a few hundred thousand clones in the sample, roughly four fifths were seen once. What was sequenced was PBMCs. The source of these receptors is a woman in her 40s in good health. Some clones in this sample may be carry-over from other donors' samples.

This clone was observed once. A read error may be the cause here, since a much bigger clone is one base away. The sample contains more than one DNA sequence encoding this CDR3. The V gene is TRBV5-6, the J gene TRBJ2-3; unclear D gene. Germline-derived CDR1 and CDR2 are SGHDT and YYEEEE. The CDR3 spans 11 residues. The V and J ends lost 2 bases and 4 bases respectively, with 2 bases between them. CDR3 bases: TGTGCCAGCAGCTTCGCAGATACGCAGTATTTT. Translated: CASSFADTQYF.

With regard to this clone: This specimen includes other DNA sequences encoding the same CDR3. CDR3 DNA sequence: TGCGCCAGCAGTCGGGACGGACAGAACACTGAAGCTTTCTTT. Translation gives CASSRDGQNTEAFF. The V and J genes are TRBV5-1 and TRBJ1-1, with D perhaps matching TRBD1 (5 bases). The V end lost 5 bases, the J end lost 1 base, and 12 bases lay between the germline ends. Looked up from germline, CDR1 is SGHRS and CDR2 is YFSETQ. CDR3 size: 14 residues.

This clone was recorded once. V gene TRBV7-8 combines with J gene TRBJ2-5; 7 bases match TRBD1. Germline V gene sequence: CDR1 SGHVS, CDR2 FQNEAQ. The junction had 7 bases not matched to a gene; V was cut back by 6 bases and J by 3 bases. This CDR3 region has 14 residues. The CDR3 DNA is TGTGCCAGCAGATTTAGGGGGCTAAAAGAGACCCAGTACTTC. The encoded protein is CASRFRGLKETQYF.

CDR3 region: CASSLVLSGANVLTF. The DNA for the CDR3 is TGTGCCAGCAGCTTAGTGCTCTCTGGGGCCAACGTCCTGACTTTC. The genes are TRBV11-1 and TRBJ2-6; the D is unclear. From germline, CDR1 is SGHAT and CDR2 FQDESV (reference sequence). V was cut by 1 base and J by 0 bases, with 4 bases left in between. This CDR3 comprises 15 residues. Combining the CDR3 with reference TRBV11-1 and TRBJ2-6 gives the whole variable domain EAEVAQSPRYKITEKSQAVAFWCDPISGHATLYWYRQILGQGPELLVQFQDESVVDDSQLPKDRFSAERLKGVDSTLKIQPAELGDSAMYLCASSLVLSGANVLTFGAGSRLTVL.

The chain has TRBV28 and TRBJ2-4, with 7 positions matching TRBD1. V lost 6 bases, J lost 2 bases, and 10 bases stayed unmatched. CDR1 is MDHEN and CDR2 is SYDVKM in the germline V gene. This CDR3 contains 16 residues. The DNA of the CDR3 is TGTGCCAGCAGCCCAACAGGGGAAATAACCAAAAACATTCAGTACTTC. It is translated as CASSPTGEITKNIQYF. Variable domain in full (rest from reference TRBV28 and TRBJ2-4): DVKVTQSSRYLVKRTGEKVFLECVQDMDHENMFWYRQDPGLGLRLIYFSYDVKMKEKGDIPEGYSVSREKKERFSLILESASTNQTSMYLCASSPTGEITKNIQYFGAGTRLSVL.

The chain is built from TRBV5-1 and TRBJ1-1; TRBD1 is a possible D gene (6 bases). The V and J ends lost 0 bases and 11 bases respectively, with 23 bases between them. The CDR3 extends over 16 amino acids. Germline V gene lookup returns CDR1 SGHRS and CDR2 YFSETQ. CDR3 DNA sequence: TGCGCCAGCAGCTTGGATGGGGCGGGGGGCGCGAGGAAGGCTTTCTTT. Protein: CASSLDGAGGARKAFF.

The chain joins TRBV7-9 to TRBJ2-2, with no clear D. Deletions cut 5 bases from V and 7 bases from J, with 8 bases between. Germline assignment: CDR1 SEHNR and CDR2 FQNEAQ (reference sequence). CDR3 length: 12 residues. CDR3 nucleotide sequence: TGTGCCAGCAGCCCCGACTTCGGGGAGCTGTTTTTT. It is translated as CASSPDFGELFF.

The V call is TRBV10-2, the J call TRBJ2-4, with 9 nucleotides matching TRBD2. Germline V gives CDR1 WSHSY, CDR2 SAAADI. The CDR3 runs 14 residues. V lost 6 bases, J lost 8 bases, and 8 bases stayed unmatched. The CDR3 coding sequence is TGCGCCAGCAGAACGGGACTAGCAGGGTACATTCAGTACTTC. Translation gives CASRTGLAGYIQYF.

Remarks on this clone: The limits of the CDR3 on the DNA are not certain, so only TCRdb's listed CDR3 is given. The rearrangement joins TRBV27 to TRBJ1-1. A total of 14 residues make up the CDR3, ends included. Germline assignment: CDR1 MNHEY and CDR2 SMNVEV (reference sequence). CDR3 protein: CASSSWGEGTEASF.

The CDR3 coding sequence is TGTGCCAGCAGTTTACGCCCGGCGAGCAGGGAGGGTTATAGCAATCAGCCCCAGCATTTT. Translation gives CASSLRPASREGYSNQPQHF. V and J are TRBV28 and TRBJ1-5, with D possibly matching TRBD1 (5 bases). V was cut by 2 bases and J by 0 bases, with 23 bases left in between. The CDR3 length is 20 residues. Germline V lookup: CDR1 MDHEN, CDR2 SYDVKM.

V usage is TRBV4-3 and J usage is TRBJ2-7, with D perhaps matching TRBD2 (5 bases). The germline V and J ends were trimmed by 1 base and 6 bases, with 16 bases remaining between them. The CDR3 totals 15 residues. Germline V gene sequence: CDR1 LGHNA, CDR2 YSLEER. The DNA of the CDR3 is TGCGCCAGCAGCCAAGGGGGTGCGGGTCTTGGCGAGCAGTACTTC. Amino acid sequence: CASSQGGAGLGEQYF.

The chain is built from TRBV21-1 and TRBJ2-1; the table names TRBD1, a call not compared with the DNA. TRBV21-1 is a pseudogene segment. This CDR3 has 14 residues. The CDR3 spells CASSNYRVYNEQFF. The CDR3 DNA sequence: TGTGCCAGCAGCAATTACAGGGTCTACAATGAGCAGTTCTTC.

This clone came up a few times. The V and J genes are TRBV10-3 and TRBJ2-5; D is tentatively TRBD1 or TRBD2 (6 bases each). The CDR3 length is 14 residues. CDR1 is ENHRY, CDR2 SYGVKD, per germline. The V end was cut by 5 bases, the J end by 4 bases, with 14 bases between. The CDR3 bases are TGTGCCATCAGTTCGGGGGCAGGAGGAGAGACCCAGTACTTC. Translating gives CAISSGAGGETQYF.

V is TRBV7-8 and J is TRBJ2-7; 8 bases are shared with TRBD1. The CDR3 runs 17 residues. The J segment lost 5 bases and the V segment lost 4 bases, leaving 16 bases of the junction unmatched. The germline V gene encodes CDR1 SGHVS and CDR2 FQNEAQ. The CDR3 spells CASSSRPGTGYYHEQYF. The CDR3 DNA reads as TGTGCCAGCAGCTCTAGGCCCGGGACAGGCTACTATCACGAGCAGTACTTC.

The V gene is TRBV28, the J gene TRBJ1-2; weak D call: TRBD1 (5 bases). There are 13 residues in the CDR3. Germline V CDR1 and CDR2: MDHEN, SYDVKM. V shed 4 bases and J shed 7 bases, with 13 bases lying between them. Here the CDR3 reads CASSSLKRGGYTF. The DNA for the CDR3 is TGTGCCAGCAGTTCCCTCAAGAGGGGTGGCTACACCTTC.

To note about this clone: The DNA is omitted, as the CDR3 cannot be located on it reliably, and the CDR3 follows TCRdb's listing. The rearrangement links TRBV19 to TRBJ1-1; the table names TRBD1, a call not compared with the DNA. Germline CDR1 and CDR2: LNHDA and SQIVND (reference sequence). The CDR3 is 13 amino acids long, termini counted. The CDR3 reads CASSIRARGQAFF.

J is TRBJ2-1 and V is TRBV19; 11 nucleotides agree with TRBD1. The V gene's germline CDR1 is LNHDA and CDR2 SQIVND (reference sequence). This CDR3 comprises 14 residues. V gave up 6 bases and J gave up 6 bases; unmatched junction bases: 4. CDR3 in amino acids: CASRGQGAFNEQFF. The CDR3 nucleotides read TGTGCCAGTAGAGGACAGGGGGCTTTCAATGAGCAGTTCTTC.

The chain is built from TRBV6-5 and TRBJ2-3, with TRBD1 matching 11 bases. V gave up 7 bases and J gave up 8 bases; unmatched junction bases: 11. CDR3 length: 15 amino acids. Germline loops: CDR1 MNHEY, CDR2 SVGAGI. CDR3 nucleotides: TGTGCCAGCACTTTACCAGGGACAGGGGGTGGTACGCAGTATTTT. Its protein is CASTLPGTGGGTQYF.

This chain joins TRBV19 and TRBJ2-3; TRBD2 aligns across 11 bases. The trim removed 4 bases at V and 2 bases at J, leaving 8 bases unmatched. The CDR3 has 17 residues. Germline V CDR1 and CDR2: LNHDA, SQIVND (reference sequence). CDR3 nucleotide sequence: TGTGCCAGTAGTAACCCCGGGACTAGCGGACTCACAGATACGCAGTATTTT. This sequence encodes CASSNPGTSGLTDTQYF.

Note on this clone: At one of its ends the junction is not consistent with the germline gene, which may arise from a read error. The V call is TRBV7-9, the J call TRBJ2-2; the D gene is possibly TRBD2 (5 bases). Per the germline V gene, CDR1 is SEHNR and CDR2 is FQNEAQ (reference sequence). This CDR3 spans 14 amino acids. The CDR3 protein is CAISGPANTGELFF. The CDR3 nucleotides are TGTGCCATCAGCGGCCCCGCGAACACCGGGGAGCTGTTTTTT.

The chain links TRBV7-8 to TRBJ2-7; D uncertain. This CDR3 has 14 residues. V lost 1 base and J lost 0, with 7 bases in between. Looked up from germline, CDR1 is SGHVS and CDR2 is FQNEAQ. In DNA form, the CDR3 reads TGTGCCAGCAGCTTAGTGTTAGACTCCTACGAGCAGTACTTC. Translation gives CASSLVLDSYEQYF.

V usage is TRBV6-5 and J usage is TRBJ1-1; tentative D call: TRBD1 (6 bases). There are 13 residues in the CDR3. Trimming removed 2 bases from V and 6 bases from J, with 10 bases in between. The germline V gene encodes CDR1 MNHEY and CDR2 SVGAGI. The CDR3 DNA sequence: TGTGCCAGCAGTTACAACAGGGCCGCTGAAGCTTTCTTT. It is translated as CASSYNRAAEAFF.

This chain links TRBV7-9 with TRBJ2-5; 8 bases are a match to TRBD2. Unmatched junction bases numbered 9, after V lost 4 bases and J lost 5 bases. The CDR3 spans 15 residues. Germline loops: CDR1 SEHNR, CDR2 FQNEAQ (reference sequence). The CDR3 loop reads CASSSPGLGPETQYF. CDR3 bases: TGTGCCAGCAGCTCCCCGGGACTAGGACCCGAGACCCAGTACTTC.

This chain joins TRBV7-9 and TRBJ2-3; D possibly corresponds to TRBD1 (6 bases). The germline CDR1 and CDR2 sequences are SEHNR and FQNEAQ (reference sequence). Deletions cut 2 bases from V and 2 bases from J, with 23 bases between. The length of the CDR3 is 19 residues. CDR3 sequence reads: CASSLREPSGARATDTQYF. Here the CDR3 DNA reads TGTGCCAGCAGCTTAAGGGAGCCCTCAGGGGCGAGGGCCACAGATACGCAGTATTTT.

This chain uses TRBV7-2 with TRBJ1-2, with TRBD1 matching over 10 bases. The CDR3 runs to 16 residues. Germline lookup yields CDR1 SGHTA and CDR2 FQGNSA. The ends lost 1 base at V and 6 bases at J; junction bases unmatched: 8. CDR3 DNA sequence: TGTGCCAGCAGCTTAGGATTAGGGGACAGGGGACATGGCTACACCTTC. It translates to CASSLGLGDRGHGYTF.

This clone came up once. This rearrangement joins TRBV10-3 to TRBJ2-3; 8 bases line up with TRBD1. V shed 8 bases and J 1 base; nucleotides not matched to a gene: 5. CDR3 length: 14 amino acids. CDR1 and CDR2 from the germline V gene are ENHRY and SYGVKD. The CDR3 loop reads CAIRGTGRTDTQYF. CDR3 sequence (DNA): TGTGCCATCCGAGGGACAGGACGCACAGATACGCAGTATTTT.